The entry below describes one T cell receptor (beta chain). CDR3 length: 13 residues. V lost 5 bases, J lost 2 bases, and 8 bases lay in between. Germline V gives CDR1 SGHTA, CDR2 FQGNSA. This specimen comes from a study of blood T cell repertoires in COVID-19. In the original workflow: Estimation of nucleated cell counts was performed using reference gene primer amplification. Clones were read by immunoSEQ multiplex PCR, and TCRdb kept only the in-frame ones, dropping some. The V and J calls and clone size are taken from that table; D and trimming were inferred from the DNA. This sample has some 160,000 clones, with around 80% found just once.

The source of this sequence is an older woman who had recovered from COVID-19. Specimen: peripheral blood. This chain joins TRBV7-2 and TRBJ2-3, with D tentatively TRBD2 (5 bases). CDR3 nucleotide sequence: TGTGCCAGCAGCCCGGGGTTCACAGATACGCAGTATTTT. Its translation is CASSPGFTDTQYF.